These 8 T cell receptor beta chains share one sample of origin, sequenced in a study of cytomegalovirus exposure and HLA in healthy donors. The PCR contained 60 Vbeta and 13 Jbeta primers. The repertoire was sequenced with immunoSEQ multiplex PCR; TCRdb's copy has only in-frame clones and lacks some. The sample yields 100,000 or so clones, 70% to 80% seen once. Sequencing input: PBMCs. The origin of the receptors is a female donor in good health and CMV-seropositive.

The rearrangement links TRBV30 to TRBJ1-1; TRBD1 agrees at 9 bases. Looked up from germline, CDR1 is GTSNPN and CDR2 is SVGIG (reference sequence). There are 18 residues in the CDR3. V shed 5 bases and J 0 bases; nucleotides not matched to a gene: 16. CDR3 protein: CAWSQGAFRPDMNTEAFF. CDR3 coding DNA: TGTGCCTGGTCACAGGGGGCGTTCAGGCCGGACATGAACACTGAAGCTTTCTTT.

J is TRBJ1-2 and V is TRBV5-8; TRBD1 matches 8 bases. Germline CDR1 reads SGHTS; CDR2 reads YDEGEE. J was trimmed by 4 bases and V by 5 bases; bases with no gene match: 7. This CDR3 spans 14 amino acids. This CDR3 reads CASRRQGSGYGYTF. CDR3 nucleotides: TGTGCCAGCAGAAGACAGGGGAGTGGCTATGGCTACACCTTC.

V usage is TRBV6-6 and J usage is TRBJ1-2; 7 bases are a match to TRBD1. Germline values: CDR1 MNHNY, CDR2 SVGAGI (reference sequence). This CDR3 is built from 14 residues. With 2 bases clipped from V and 4 bases from J, the junction kept 4 bases outside the gene matches. The CDR3 protein is CASSYPTGSYGYTF. For the CDR3, the DNA is TGTGCCAGCAGTTACCCGACAGGGAGCTATGGCTACACCTTC.

V is TRBV15 and J is TRBJ2-3, with a tentative D call TRBD1 (6 bases). Looked up from germline, CDR1 is LNHNV and CDR2 is YYDKDF (reference sequence). With 5 bases removed from V and 0 bases from J, the gap between germline ends came to 12 bases. The CDR3 is 15 residues long. The CDR3 DNA is TGTGCCACCAGCTACGGACAGATTAGCACAGATACGCAGTATTTT. Translating gives CATSYGQISTDTQYF.

V and J are TRBV5-1 and TRBJ2-5, with 15 bases matching TRBD2. V shed 4 bases and J 3 bases; nucleotides not matched to a gene: 4. Germline assignment: CDR1 SGHRS and CDR2 YFSETQ. This CDR3 contains 16 residues. CDR3 amino acids: CASSVGLAGGEETQYF. In DNA form, the CDR3 reads TGCGCCAGCAGCGTGGGACTAGCGGGAGGAGAAGAGACCCAGTACTTC.

V gene TRBV27 combines with J gene TRBJ2-1; D may be TRBD2 (5 bases). Germline-derived CDR1 and CDR2 are MNHEY and SMNVEV (reference sequence). V lost 0 bases to trimming and J lost 1 base, with 13 bases between them. There are 17 residues in the CDR3. The DNA of the CDR3 is TGTGCCAGCAGTTTATCGGCTAGCCTTAATTCCTACAATGAGCAGTTCTTC. As protein: CASSLSASLNSYNEQFF.

The gene calls are TRBV19 and TRBJ1-5, with 8 bases matching TRBD1. Losses at the gene ends were 1 base for V and 10 bases for J; bases not matched to a gene: 9. The CDR3 runs 15 residues. Germline CDR1 LNHDA, CDR2 SQIVND (reference sequence). The CDR3 DNA follows: TGTGCCAGTAGTATAGCTCAACAGGGGGTTCCTCCCCAGCATTTT. Protein: CASSIAQQGVPPQHF.

This chain connects TRBV30 to TRBJ2-3; D uncertain. Germline values: CDR1 GTSNPN, CDR2 SVGIG (reference sequence). This CDR3 spans 13 amino acids. V dropped 2 bases and J dropped 2 bases, with 8 bases sitting between them. The CDR3 is CAWSMGLTDTQYF. The CDR3 bases are TGTGCCTGGAGTATGGGCCTCACAGATACGCAGTATTTT.